The rows below give T cell receptor beta chains drawn from one sample of a study of beta chain features in type 1 diabetes. Using immunoSEQ multiplex PCR, the repertoire was profiled, and TCRdb retains in-frame clones only, with some absent. The sample lists about 700,000 clones, 13% seen once, with 0.022% in the top ten. The specimen was naive CD4+ T cells from blood. The receptors originated from a man aged 18-30 years with type 1 diabetes. CDR3s include the opening cysteine and the closing phenylalanine or tryptophan. Fields, in order: D gene, J gene, V gene, clone size, CDR3 length, CDR3 DNA, CDR3 protein. D genes are given only for firm matches. Expanded clones get a size class; other rows say once, few or many, or leave the size out.

D: -
J: TRBJ2-5
V: TRBV28
size: -
length: 13
DNA: TGTGCCAGCAGTTGGGGCGGCGCAGAGACCCAGTACTTC
CDR3: CASSWGGAETQYF

D: -
J: TRBJ1-2
V: TRBV7-2
size: few
length: 12
DNA: TGTGCCAGCAGCTTAGGAGGGTATGGCTACACCTTC
CDR3: CASSLGGYGYTF

D: TRBD1
J: TRBJ2-2
V: TRBV11-1
size: -
length: 15
DNA: TGTGCCAGCAGCGCCCCCAGGGGGCGCCCCGGGGAGCTGTTTTTT
CDR3: CASSAPRGRPGELFF

D: -
J: TRBJ2-1
V: TRBV30
size: -
length: 11
DNA: TGTGCCTGGAGTGGGGCCTTAGGGCAGTTCTTC
CDR3: CAWSGALGQFF

D: -
J: TRBJ1-3
V: TRBV9
size: few
length: 13
DNA: TGTGCCAGCGGTAGATACTCTGGAAACACCATATATTTT
CDR3: CASGRYSGNTIYF

D: -
J: TRBJ1-2
V: TRBV7-8
size: few
length: 15
DNA: TGTGCCAGCAGTCATAGGGAGGGCGCGGAGGTTGGCTACACCTTC
CDR3: CASSHREGAEVGYTF

D: -
J: TRBJ1-4
V: TRBV9
size: few
length: 16
DNA: TGTGCCAGCAGCGTAGGTTGGGGCAGGGGAGACGAAAAACTGTTTTTT
CDR3: CASSVGWGRGDEKLFF

D: -
J: TRBJ2-7
V: TRBV6-5
size: -
length: 12
DNA: TGTGCCAGCAGAACAGGGATCTACGAGCAGTACTTC
CDR3: CASRTGIYEQYF

D: TRBD1
J: TRBJ1-6
V: TRBV19
size: -
length: 14
DNA: TGTGCCAGTAGTATCGGGACAGGGTCTTCACCCCTCCACTTT
CDR3: CASSIGTGSSPLHF

D: -
J: TRBJ2-3
V: TRBV6-5
size: few
length: 12
DNA: TGTGCCAGCAGTCCCAGGACAGATACGCAGTATTTT
CDR3: CASSPRTDTQYF

D: TRBD2
J: TRBJ2-7
V: TRBV18
size: few
length: 13
DNA: TGTGCCAGCTCGGGGACTAGCTCGAGCGAGCAGTACTTC
CDR3: CASSGTSSSEQYF

D: TRBD1
J: TRBJ1-1
V: TRBV6-6
size: -
length: 13
DNA: TGTGCCAGCAGGCGGGACAGGGTCACTGAAGCTTTCTTT
CDR3: CASRRDRVTEAFF

D: -
J: TRBJ1-2
V: TRBV7-9
size: few
length: 11
DNA: TGTGCCAGCAGCTTGACAGCGGGCTACACCTTC
CDR3: CASSLTAGYTF

D: TRBD1
J: TRBJ2-6
V: TRBV25-1
size: few
length: 17
DNA: TGTGCCAGCAGTCTCCGACAGGGGCTTTCTGGGGCCAACGTCCTGACTTTC
CDR3: CASSLRQGLSGANVLTF

D: -
J: TRBJ2-3
V: TRBV15
size: few
length: 14
DNA: TGTGCCACCAGCAGGGATCAACCCCCAGATACGCAGTATTTT
CDR3: CATSRDQPPDTQYF

D: -
J: TRBJ1-1
V: TRBV14
size: few
length: 13
DNA: TGTGCCAGCAGCCAATTTGAGAACACTGAAGCTTTCTTT
CDR3: CASSQFENTEAFF

D: -
J: TRBJ1-2
V: TRBV30
size: few
length: 13
DNA: TGTGCCTGGAGTGTGCGGGGAAGGAATGGCTACACCTTC
CDR3: CAWSVRGRNGYTF

D: TRBD1
J: TRBJ2-1
V: TRBV18
size: few
length: 14
DNA: TGTGCCAGCTCACCGCGGACAGGGTCCGATGAGCAGTTCTTC
CDR3: CASSPRTGSDEQFF

D: TRBD1
J: TRBJ1-2
V: TRBV30
size: few
length: 14
DNA: TGTGCCTGGAGCCTTCGGACAGGGAGCTATGGCTACACCTTC
CDR3: CAWSLRTGSYGYTF

D: -
J: TRBJ2-4
V: TRBV7-2
size: -
length: 14
DNA: TGTGCCAGCAGCCCCGGTCTAGCCAAAAACATTCAGTACTTC
CDR3: CASSPGLAKNIQYF

D: -
J: TRBJ2-1
V: TRBV7-9
size: -
length: 17
DNA: TGTGCCAGCAGCTTAGCAGGACTCCGCGACTCCTACAATGAGCAGTTCTTC
CDR3: CASSLAGLRDSYNEQFF

D: TRBD1
J: TRBJ1-2
V: TRBV29-1
size: -
length: 12
DNA: TGCAGCGTCGATCCGACAGGGAATGGCTACACCTTC
CDR3: CSVDPTGNGYTF

D: TRBD1
J: TRBJ1-2
V: TRBV30
size: -
length: 13
DNA: TGTGCCTGGAGTGACAGGGGAATCTATGGCTACACCTTC
CDR3: CAWSDRGIYGYTF

D: -
J: TRBJ2-5
V: TRBV21-1
size: few
length: 14
DNA: TGTGCCAGCAGCAAAGTTGGGGTTAAAGAGACCCAGTACTTC
CDR3: CASSKVGVKETQYF

D: -
J: TRBJ1-2
V: TRBV9
size: -
length: 14
DNA: TGTGCCAGCAGCGCAATCCCCCAGGACTATGGCTACACCTTC
CDR3: CASSAIPQDYGYTF

D: -
J: TRBJ2-3
V: TRBV29-1
size: few
length: 13
DNA: TGCAGCGTTGATGCTGTTGGTGGAGATACGCAGTATTTT
CDR3: CSVDAVGGDTQYF

D: -
J: TRBJ1-1
V: TRBV4-2
size: few
length: 16
DNA: TGTGCCAGCAGCCTCCTTCAGGCGAAGGGCAACACTGAAGCTTTCTTT
CDR3: CASSLLQAKGNTEAFF

D: -
J: TRBJ1-2
V: TRBV7-9
size: -
length: 12
DNA: TGTGCCAGCAGCTTAGGGGCGGGCGGCTACACCTTC
CDR3: CASSLGAGGYTF

D: -
J: TRBJ2-1
V: TRBV28
size: few
length: 15
DNA: TGTGCCAGCAGTACCCACTCGGGTGAGCCCCAAAGCCGCTTCTTC
CDR3: CASSTHSGEPQSRFF

D: -
J: TRBJ2-1
V: TRBV11-2
size: few
length: 14
DNA: TGTGCCAGCAGCCAACAGGTATCCTACAATGAGCAGTTCTTC
CDR3: CASSQQVSYNEQFF

D: TRBD1
J: TRBJ2-7
V: TRBV10-2
size: few
length: 13
DNA: TGCGCCAGCTCCGGACAGGGAATTTGGGAGCAGTACTTC
CDR3: CASSGQGIWEQYF

D: TRBD1
J: TRBJ1-4
V: TRBV13
size: -
length: 15
DNA: TGTGCCAGCAGTTTACTGGACAGGGACGGTGAAAAACTGTTTTTT
CDR3: CASSLLDRDGEKLFF

D: TRBD1
J: TRBJ2-7
V: TRBV2
size: few
length: 13
DNA: TGTGCCAGCAGGCGGACAGGAACCTACGAGCAGTACTTC
CDR3: CASRRTGTYEQYF

D: -
J: TRBJ1-3
V: TRBV27
size: few
length: 13
DNA: TGTGCCAGCAGTTTGAGCAGAGGAAACACCATATATTTT
CDR3: CASSLSRGNTIYF

D: TRBD2
J: TRBJ2-1
V: TRBV29-1
size: -
length: 14
DNA: TGCAGCGTAGGACTAGCGGGGGGGGTTGATGAGCAGTTCTTC
CDR3: CSVGLAGGVDEQFF

D: TRBD2
J: TRBJ2-7
V: TRBV27
size: few
length: 15
DNA: TGTGCCAGCAGTCCCCAAAGCGGGGGCTCCTACGAGCAGTACTTC
CDR3: CASSPQSGGSYEQYF

D: -
J: TRBJ1-3
V: TRBV28
size: few
length: 17
DNA: TGTGCCAGCAGTTTATTACTTCCCGTGGGGGCTGGAAACACCATATATTTT
CDR3: CASSLLLPVGAGNTIYF

D: -
J: TRBJ2-7
V: TRBV6-5
size: few
length: 16
DNA: TGTGCCAGCAGTTACCTCAACGCTGGTATGGGGTACGAGCAGTACTTC
CDR3: CASSYLNAGMGYEQYF

D: TRBD1
J: TRBJ1-1
V: TRBV7-3
size: few
length: 14
DNA: TGTGCCAGCAGCCTGGGACAGGGGAACACTGAAGCTTTCTTT
CDR3: CASSLGQGNTEAFF

D: -
J: TRBJ2-5
V: TRBV7-9
size: few
length: 14
DNA: TGTGCCAGCAGCTCCCGGCAGGTCAAGGAGACCCAGTACTTC
CDR3: CASSSRQVKETQYF

D: -
J: TRBJ2-1
V: TRBV28
size: -
length: 11
DNA: TGTGCCAGCAGTTCCCCGTATGAGCAGTTCTTC
CDR3: CASSSPYEQFF